One sample yielded the 24 T cell receptor beta chains listed below, sequenced in a study of cytomegalovirus exposure and HLA in healthy donors. PCR employed 60 Vbeta and 13 Jbeta primers. Repertoires were generated with immunoSEQ multiplex PCR, while TCRdb's copy carries only in-frame clones and drops some. The sample has 150,000 to 200,000 clones, roughly four fifths seen once. The material sequenced was PBMCs. The source is a man under 40 in good health and CMV-seronegative.

This chain uses TRBV19 with TRBJ2-7; 10 bases match TRBD1. This CDR3 is 15 amino acids long. J gave up 3 bases and V 8 bases, and 10 bases lay outside the gene matches. Per the germline V gene, CDR1 is LNHDA and CDR2 is SQIVND (reference sequence). This CDR3 reads CASGNPGTGVYEQYF. The CDR3 DNA reads as TGTGCCAGTGGAAACCCCGGGACAGGGGTCTACGAGCAGTACTTC.

The chain carries TRBV9 and TRBJ2-2, with 12 bases that match TRBD1. V lost 3 bases and J lost 6; bases outside the gene matches: 6. The CDR3 is made up of 16 amino acids. CDR1 is SGDLS, CDR2 YYNGEE, per germline. Written as DNA, the CDR3 is TGTGCCAGCAGCGCGGGGACAGGGGGCCTCGCCGGGGAGCTGTTTTTT. It codes for CASSAGTGGLAGELFF.

CDR3 sequence (DNA): TGTGCCAGCAGATCTACTAGCGGGACTAGCACAGATACGCAGTATTTT. It is translated as CASRSTSGTSTDTQYF. The chain has TRBV7-3 and TRBJ2-3, with 10 bases that match TRBD2. CDR1 SGHTA and CDR2 FQGTGA come from the germline V gene. The CDR3 is made up of 16 amino acids. V shed 6 bases, J shed 0 bases, and the junction held 6 bases outside the gene matches.

A single count supports this clone. The chain has TRBV9 and TRBJ2-5, with no clear D. The CDR3 is 15 amino acids. Germline V lookup: CDR1 SGDLS, CDR2 YYNGEE. V lost 0 bases and J lost 3, with 12 bases in between. CDR3 sequence: CASSVAANQEETQYF. In DNA form, the CDR3 reads TGTGCCAGCAGCGTAGCCGCTAACCAAGAAGAGACCCAGTACTTC.

The rearrangement links TRBV9 to TRBJ2-7; 8 bases are shared with TRBD2. Germline V gives CDR1 SGDLS, CDR2 YYNGEE. J was trimmed by 0 bases and V by 6 bases; bases with no gene match: 8. This CDR3 is 15 amino acids long. As DNA, the CDR3 is TGTGCCAGCACCATCGGCAGCGGGAGCTCCTACGAGCAGTACTTC. Translated: CASTIGSGSSYEQYF.

This clone showed up just a few times. The rearrangement uses TRBV5-1 and TRBJ2-2; D is undetermined. Germline loops: CDR1 SGHRS, CDR2 YFSETQ. The CDR3 is 15 amino acids. The V and J ends lost 1 base and 1 base respectively, with 8 bases between them. CDR3 loop: CASSLTALNTGELFF. For the CDR3, the DNA is TGCGCCAGCAGCTTGACAGCTCTGAACACCGGGGAGCTGTTTTTT.

Only a few counts were recorded for this clone. The chain combines TRBV2 with TRBJ1-1; 7 nucleotides agree with TRBD1. V lost 6 bases to trimming and J lost 0 bases; unmatched junction nucleotides: 4. This CDR3 is built from 14 residues. The germline V gene encodes CDR1 SNHLY and CDR2 FYNNEI. Here the CDR3 reads CASSGTGVNTEAFF. CDR3 sequence (DNA): TGTGCCAGCAGCGGTACAGGGGTGAACACTGAAGCTTTCTTT.

The V and J genes are TRBV9 and TRBJ1-5; TRBD1 aligns across 7 bases. Losses at the gene ends were 0 bases for V and 0 bases for J; bases not matched to a gene: 3. The CDR3 is 16 residues long. Germline CDR1 SGDLS, CDR2 YYNGEE. CDR3 coding DNA: TGTGCCAGCAGCGTAGGGGCAGGGGGTAGCAATCAGCCCCAGCATTTT. This gives the protein CASSVGAGGSNQPQHF.

This chain uses TRBV28 with TRBJ2-1; a weak D match, TRBD2 (5 bases). Germline V gene lookup returns CDR1 MDHEN and CDR2 SYDVKM. The CDR3 is 15 residues long. Trimming removed 7 bases from V and 0 bases from J, with 13 bases in between. DNA for the CDR3: TGTGCCAGCATCGCCGGGGTTCTCTCCTACAATGAGCAGTTCTTC. Translating gives CASIAGVLSYNEQFF.

The rearrangement joins TRBV28 to TRBJ1-5; 8 bases line up with TRBD1. The CDR3 is made up of 18 amino acids. Per germline, CDR1 MDHEN and CDR2 SYDVKM. The ends lost 6 bases at V and 1 base at J; junction bases unmatched: 14. The CDR3 sequence is CASRQGQGGKKSNQPQHF. CDR3 coding DNA: TGTGCCAGCAGACAAGGACAGGGCGGAAAGAAGAGCAATCAGCCCCAGCATTTT.

The chain couples TRBV28 to TRBJ2-5; tentative D call: TRBD1 (5 bases). Germline assignment: CDR1 MDHEN and CDR2 SYDVKM. This CDR3 is built from 14 residues. Trimming cost V 4 bases and J 7 bases, with 16 bases left between them. Here the CDR3 reads CASSSLRQGGTQYF. CDR3 bases: TGTGCCAGCAGTTCACTTCGGCAGGGTGGGACCCAGTACTTC.

This clone was recorded once. This chain links TRBV28 with TRBJ2-7; 7 bases fit TRBD2. In germline, CDR1 is MDHEN, CDR2 SYDVKM. The V and J ends lost 6 bases and 1 base, in that order; junction bases with no gene match: 12. CDR3 length: 16 amino acids. This CDR3 is CASSIRGGGRSYEQYF. CDR3 DNA sequence: TGTGCCAGCAGCATCCGCGGCGGGGGTAGATCCTACGAGCAGTACTTC.

The rearrangement links TRBV5-1 to TRBJ1-1; no firm D call. From germline, CDR1 is SGHRS and CDR2 YFSETQ. V lost 4 bases, J lost 1 base, and 14 bases lay in between. The CDR3 has 15 amino acids. As DNA, the CDR3 is TGCGCCAGCAGCCCTGGTAGGCAGGCGAACACTGAAGCTTTCTTT. As protein: CASSPGRQANTEAFF.

The J gene is TRBJ2-2, the V gene TRBV7-2; D perhaps matches TRBD2 (6 bases). CDR1 SGHTA and CDR2 FQGNSA come from the germline V gene. V was pared by 6 bases and J by 7 bases, with 15 bases between. The CDR3 runs to 14 residues. The CDR3 DNA sequence: TGTGCCAGCAGGGGGACTTTTTCACTCGGGGAGCTGTTTTTT. It is translated as CASRGTFSLGELFF.

This clone has a handful of counts. The chain links TRBV30 to TRBJ2-1, with 13 nucleotides matching TRBD2. Germline trimming cut 0 bases from V and 3 bases from J; bases unmatched to any gene: 8. The germline V gene encodes CDR1 GTSNPN and CDR2 SVGIG (reference sequence). The CDR3 totals 18 residues. The CDR3 sequence is CAWSVGTSGVPFYNEQFF. The CDR3 DNA is TGTGCCTGGAGTGTAGGGACTAGCGGGGTCCCCTTCTACAATGAGCAGTTCTTC.

The V and J genes are TRBV14 and TRBJ2-3; 9 bases line up with TRBD2. V trimming: 3 bases; J trimming: 1 base; junction bases outside the gene matches: 5. This CDR3 comprises 16 residues. Germline loops: CDR1 SGHDN, CDR2 FVKESK. CDR3 amino acids: CASSHPGTSRTDTQYF. Written as DNA, the CDR3 is TGTGCCAGCAGCCACCCAGGGACTAGCCGCACAGATACGCAGTATTTT.

The J gene is TRBJ2-3, the V gene TRBV2; 11 bases are shared with TRBD2. The CDR3 consists of 17 residues. After removal of 8 bases from V and 4 bases from J, the junction contained 14 bases not matched to a gene. Germline V lookup: CDR1 SNHLY, CDR2 FYNNEI. The chain's CDR3 is CASPLAGEGGGPDTQYF. The CDR3 coding sequence is TGTGCCAGCCCACTAGCGGGAGAAGGAGGCGGGCCAGATACGCAGTATTTT. The full variable domain, rest sourced from reference TRBV2 and TRBJ2-3, is EPEVTQTPSHQVTQMGQEVILRCVPISNHLYFYWYRQILGQKVEFLVSFYNNEISEKSEIFDDQFSVERPDGSNFTLKIRSTKLEDSAMYFCASPLAGEGGGPDTQYFGPGTRLTVL.

The CDR3: CASSTRQGSAGELFF. In nucleotides, the CDR3 is TGTGCCAGTAGTACACGACAGGGTTCGGCCGGGGAGCTGTTTTTT. The chain links TRBV19 to TRBJ2-2; 7 nucleotides agree with TRBD1. The CDR3 sequence is 15 residues long. After removal of 4 bases from V and 6 bases from J, the junction contained 8 bases not matched to a gene. CDR1 and CDR2 from the germline V gene are LNHDA and SQIVND (reference sequence).

The rearrangement joins TRBV7-2 to TRBJ1-2, with D possibly matching TRBD1 (6 bases). The CDR3 consists of 14 residues. Germline CDR1 and CDR2: SGHTA and FQGNSA. Trimming removed 1 base from V and 7 bases from J, with 13 bases in between. The DNA for the CDR3 is TGTGCCAGCAGCTTAGTTACAGGGTCGGGTGGCTACACCTTC. It yields the protein CASSLVTGSGGYTF.

CDR3 loop: CASRTGLSGNTIYF. The CDR3, as DNA: TGTGCCAGCAGGACAGGGCTCTCTGGAAACACCATATATTTT. The chain uses TRBV7-9 and TRBJ1-3; 7 bases align to TRBD1. The junction had 2 bases not matched to a gene; V was cut back by 6 bases and J by 0 bases. The CDR3 runs 14 residues. Germline CDR1 and CDR2: SEHNR and FQNEAQ (reference sequence).

This clone was observed a handful of times. The V gene is TRBV5-6, the J gene TRBJ2-7; D is unclear. From germline, CDR1 is SGHDT and CDR2 YYEEEE. The CDR3 length is 14 residues. Trimming left V 4 bases short and J 0 bases short, with 11 bases between. Here the CDR3 DNA reads TGTGCCAGCAGCAGCGACCCGAGCTCCTACGAGCAGTACTTC. Residues: CASSSDPSSYEQYF.

The rearrangement uses TRBV29-1 and TRBJ2-5; 10 bases line up with TRBD2. The junction had 3 bases not matched to a gene; V was cut back by 7 bases and J by 4 bases. Germline loops: CDR1 SQVTM, CDR2 ANQGSEA. The CDR3 sequence is 12 residues long. CDR3 coding DNA: TGCAGCGCTTTAGCGGGAGGAGAGACCCAGTACTTC. Translating gives CSALAGGETQYF.

The J gene is TRBJ1-4, the V gene TRBV6-5, with 9 bases that match TRBD1. The V and J ends lost 6 bases and 7 bases, in that order; junction bases with no gene match: 9. There are 15 residues in the CDR3. Germline CDR1 and CDR2: MNHEY and SVGAGI. CDR3: CASRDIRDRAEKLFF. CDR3 in DNA: TGTGCCAGCAGAGACATCAGGGACAGGGCTGAAAAACTGTTTTTT.

The CDR3 DNA is TGTGCCAGCAGTTACGGCGGGTACCAAGAGACCCAGTACTTC. Translation gives CASSYGGYQETQYF. The J gene is TRBJ2-5, the V gene TRBV6-6, with D possibly TRBD2 on 5 matching bases. The CDR3 loop spans 14 amino acids. Trimming pared 2 bases from V and 0 bases from J, leaving 7 bases between. Germline CDR1 reads MNHNY; CDR2 reads SVGAGI (reference sequence).